The present T cell receptor (beta chain) was sequenced within a study of somatic mutations in cytotoxic T cells in rheumatoid arthritis. About the research overall: Sorting by flow gave nearly 100% purity for some V beta antibody-stained T-cell populations, including V beta1+ cells sequenced for TCRB. Study-wide points: Some patients, about an eighth of the roughly 65, had a largest CD8+ clone that exceeded 20% of CD8+ cells. Among patients with rheumatoid arthritis, but not healthy controls, CD8+ clonality increased with age.

Regarding this clone: Its target is unknown.

The CDR3 consists of 16 residues. Trimming took 5 bases from V and 8 from J; bases not matched to a gene: 9. CDR1 and CDR2 from the germline V gene are SEHNR and FQNEAQ (reference sequence). Using immunoSEQ multiplex PCR, the repertoire was profiled, and TCRdb retains in-frame clones only, with some absent. Of about 26,000 clones listed, 82% were seen once; the top ten hold around 5.1%. The chain links TRBV7-9 to TRBJ1-4, with 12 bases identical to TRBD1. The sequenced sample consisted of CD8+ T cells sorted from blood. This receptor was taken from a man over 45 in good health. Written as DNA, the CDR3 is TGTGCCAGCAGCGACAACCGGGACAGGGGGCGGGAAAAACTGTTTTTT. This translates into CASSDNRDRGREKLFF.